The rows below give T cell receptor beta chains drawn from one sample of a study of shared clonotypes between healthy human individuals. TCRdb keeps only in-frame clones here, not all; method: immunoSEQ multiplex PCR. The data show approximately 2,200,000 clones, just over 90% seen once. The sample taken for sequencing was naive CD8+ T cells from PBMCs. These receptors all stem from a man aged 18-30 years in good health. Some clones in this sample may be carry-over from other donors' samples. The CDR3 runs from the conserved cysteine through the conserved F or W. Fields, in order: V gene, clone size, J gene, CDR3 length, D gene, CDR3 DNA, CDR3 protein. A D gene is named only where the DNA matches it firmly. Clone size appears in some rows only: once, few, many, or a class for an expanded clone.

TRBV27	NA	TRBJ2-2	14	NA	TGTGCCAGCAGTTTGACCCAGTTGCCCGGGGAGCTGTTTTTT	CASSLTQLPGELFF
TRBV29-1	NA	TRBJ2-1	16	NA	TGCAGCGTTGAATCAGATGGGCCGTTAGTGAGGAATGAGCAGTTCTTC	CSVESDGPLVRNEQFF
TRBV28	NA	TRBJ2-7	15	TRBD1	TGTGCCAGCAGTTCGTCTCGGGACAGGGTGTACGAGCAGTACTTC	CASSSSRDRVYEQYF
TRBV19	NA	TRBJ2-1	13	NA	TGTGCCAGTAATTATGGGTTTGGGGATGAGCAGTTCTTC	CASNYGFGDEQFF
TRBV11-2	NA	TRBJ2-3	16	TRBD1	TGTGCCAGCAGCTTAGATACAGGGGGCGGCACAGATACGCAGTATTTT	CASSLDTGGGTDTQYF
TRBV5-4	NA	TRBJ1-1	15	TRBD1	TGTGCCAGCAGCCCGAACAGGGGAATGAACACTGAAGCTTTCTTT	CASSPNRGMNTEAFF
TRBV27	NA	TRBJ2-1	16	TRBD2	TGTGCCAGCAGTTTCCCAAGCGGGAGCAAGGTCGCTGAGCAGTTCTTC	CASSFPSGSKVAEQFF
TRBV19	NA	TRBJ2-2	14	NA	TGTGCCAGTAGTGTGCCAAAGTGGACCGGGGAGCTGTTTTTT	CASSVPKWTGELFF
TRBV4-1	NA	TRBJ2-1	17	NA	TGCGCCAGCAGCCAAGTAGGAATAGCGTTCTCCTACAATGAGCAGTTCTTC	CASSQVGIAFSYNEQFF
TRBV11-1	NA	TRBJ2-1	17	TRBD2	TGTGCCAGCAGCTTAGAGGGACTAGCGGGAACTTACAATGAGCAGTTCTTC	CASSLEGLAGTYNEQFF
TRBV9	NA	TRBJ2-7	13	NA	TGTGCCAGCAGCGCACCCGGGGCCTACGAGCAGTACTTC	CASSAPGAYEQYF
TRBV5-8	NA	TRBJ2-5	13	NA	TGTGCCAGCAGCAACCGCGGGGTAGAGACCCAGTACTTC	CASSNRGVETQYF
TRBV19	once	TRBJ1-5	15	NA	TGTGCCAGTAGTACCGAGTGGCCGCAGGATCAGCCCCAGCATTTT	CASSTEWPQDQPQHF
TRBV14	NA	TRBJ2-2	14	NA	TGTGCCAGCAGCCAAGTCGACGGGGCCGGGGAGCTGTTTTTT	CASSQVDGAGELFF
TRBV27	NA	TRBJ1-2	16	NA	TGTGCCAGCAGAGAGCAGGCTGGGGAGGCTAACTATGGCTACACCTTC	CASREQAGEANYGYTF
TRBV5-1	NA	TRBJ2-2	19	TRBD2	TGCGCCAGCAGCTGGCCCCTAGCGGGAGAGGTACCGAACACCGGGGAGCTGTTTTTT	CASSWPLAGEVPNTGELFF
TRBV27	NA	TRBJ2-2	22	NA	TGTGCCAGCACTCCTCCGGTCGGACACAGGGTTCCTGGCGAAAAGAGGGGCGGGGAGCTGTTTTTT	CASTPPVGHRVPGEKRGGELFF
TRBV6-5	NA	TRBJ2-5	15	TRBD1	TGTGCCAGCAAGAGATGGGACAGCCTCGGGGAGACCCAGTACTTC	CASKRWDSLGETQYF
TRBV2	NA	TRBJ2-5	15	TRBD1	TGTGCCAGCACCTTGGACAGGGAGGCCTTTGGGACCCAGTACTTC	CASTLDREAFGTQYF
TRBV9	NA	TRBJ2-2	18	TRBD1	TGTGCCAGCAGCGGCCGGGTCCGGGACAGGGGGCGTTCCGGGGAGCTGTTTTTT	CASSGRVRDRGRSGELFF
TRBV5-1	NA	TRBJ1-2	17	NA	TGCGCCAGCAGCTTGGATTCGGGAGACAATCGCAACTATGGCTACACCTTC	CASSLDSGDNRNYGYTF
TRBV2	NA	TRBJ1-5	13	TRBD1	TGTGCCAGCATGGGACAGGGAGATCAGCCCCAGCATTTT	CASMGQGDQPQHF
TRBV5-1	NA	TRBJ2-2	14	NA	TGCGCCAGCAGCTGGACTACAAACACCGGGGAGCTGTTTTTT	CASSWTTNTGELFF
TRBV15	NA	TRBJ1-1	15	TRBD1	TGTGCCACCAGCAAAGCGACAGGGTTTCTTGGTGAAGCTTTCTTT	CATSKATGFLGEAFF
TRBV11-3	NA	TRBJ2-7	13	NA	TGTGCCAGCAGCTTAGGACGCGCCTACGAGCAGTACTTC	CASSLGRAYEQYF
TRBV2	NA	TRBJ1-1	18	TRBD1	TGTGCCAGCAATCAACCGGGACAGGCGATATTGATGAACACTGAAGCTTTCTTT	CASNQPGQAILMNTEAFF
TRBV15	NA	TRBJ2-1	15	NA	TGTGCCACCAGCTACGGACGGGAACTCTACAATGAGCAGTTCTTC	CATSYGRELYNEQFF
TRBV10-3	NA	TRBJ2-6	17	NA	TGTGCCATCAGTGGAGAGAGACGGATCTCTGGGGCCAACGTCCTGACTTTC	CAISGERRISGANVLTF
TRBV27	NA	TRBJ1-5	13	TRBD1	TGTGCCAGCAGCCGGACAGGGCGTCAGCCCCAGCATTTT	CASSRTGRQPQHF
TRBV29-1	NA	TRBJ1-5	17	NA	TGCAGCGTTGAAGATCCCACAGATTCTTATAGCAATCAGCCCCAGCATTTT	CSVEDPTDSYSNQPQHF
TRBV19	NA	TRBJ1-1	15	NA	TGTGCCAGTAGTATCGGCCAGGGGCCGGGTACTGAAGCTTTCTTT	CASSIGQGPGTEAFF
TRBV27	NA	TRBJ1-4	14	TRBD1	TGTGCCAGCGGGCCGACAGGGGGGAATGAAAAACTGTTTTTT	CASGPTGGNEKLFF
TRBV30	NA	TRBJ2-2	14	TRBD2	TGTGCCGGGGGTCTAGCGGGGAACACCGGGGAGCTGTTTTTT	CAGGLAGNTGELFF
TRBV5-4	few	TRBJ2-1	14	NA	TGTGCCAGCAGCTTAAGGACCTCCAACGGAGAGGGGTTCTTC	CASSLRTSNGEGFF
TRBV14	NA	TRBJ2-3	15	TRBD2	TGTGCCAGCAGCCTGGGAGGGCTCCTCACAGATACGCAGTATTTT	CASSLGGLLTDTQYF
TRBV29-1	NA	TRBJ1-1	12	NA	TGCAGCGTTGACTGGGGAAACACTGAAGCTTTCTTT	CSVDWGNTEAFF
TRBV27	NA	TRBJ1-4	17	TRBD1	TGTGCCAGCAGTCCCCTCCGGGACAGGGGGCTTAGTGAAAAACTGTTTTTT	CASSPLRDRGLSEKLFF
TRBV7-9	NA	TRBJ2-2	15	NA	TGTGCCAGCAGCCCCGGGACGGTGAACACCGGGGAGCTGTTTTTT	CASSPGTVNTGELFF
TRBV7-9	NA	TRBJ1-4	14	NA	TGTGCCAGCAGCCCCGAGGATAATAGTGAAAAACTGTTTTTT	CASSPEDNSEKLFF
TRBV4-2	NA	TRBJ2-3	14	NA	TGTGCCAGCAGCCAAGGTTCTAGCACAGATACGCAGTATTTT	CASSQGSSTDTQYF
TRBV28	NA	TRBJ1-4	11	TRBD1	TGTGCCAGAGTTATTCCGGGACAGGTGTTTTTT	CARVIPGQVFF
TRBV7-9	NA	TRBJ1-4	15	NA	TGTGCCAGCAGCTTAAGCGGGTCCGACAGTGAAAAACTGTTTTTT	CASSLSGSDSEKLFF
TRBV7-9	NA	TRBJ2-1	16	TRBD2	TGTGCCAGCAGCTTAGTCCCTAGCGGGAGGAGGGATGAGCAGTTCTTC	CASSLVPSGRRDEQFF
TRBV11-2	NA	TRBJ2-7	15	TRBD2	TGTGCCAGCAGCTTAGAGAGCGGGACCTCCTACGAGCAGTACTTC	CASSLESGTSYEQYF
TRBV27	NA	TRBJ2-7	12	NA	TGTGCCAGCAGCCCAAGGGAGTACGAGCAGTACTTC	CASSPREYEQYF
TRBV7-8	NA	TRBJ2-7	20	TRBD2	TGTGCCAGCAGCTTCCTTACCGGGACTAGCGGGAGTCTAAGCTCCTACGAGCAGTACTTC	CASSFLTGTSGSLSSYEQYF
TRBV9	NA	TRBJ1-3	13	TRBD1	TGTGCCAGCAGGGGGACAGTTGGAAACACCATATATTTT	CASRGTVGNTIYF
TRBV28	NA	TRBJ1-1	14	NA	TGTGCCAGCAGTCCTCCAACAGGGTCCACTGAAGCTTTCTTT	CASSPPTGSTEAFF
TRBV28	NA	TRBJ1-2	17	TRBD1	TGTGCCAGCAGTTTCCCGGGACAGTATGGTACTAACTATGGCTACACCTTC	CASSFPGQYGTNYGYTF
TRBV7-7	NA	TRBJ2-1	17	NA	TGTGCCAGCAGCATATCACCCCTAGCTGGGGTAAGGAATGAGCAGTTCTTC	CASSISPLAGVRNEQFF
TRBV6-6	once	TRBJ2-2	14	NA	TGTGCCAGCAGTTACAGGTCCGACACCGGGGAGCTGTTTTTT	CASSYRSDTGELFF
TRBV25-1	NA	TRBJ1-2	15	TRBD1	TGTGCCAGCAGTGAATACAGGACAGGGAGATATGGCTACACCTTC	CASSEYRTGRYGYTF
TRBV6-1	once	TRBJ1-4	13	TRBD1	TGTGCCAGCAGAGACAGGGGAGACGAAAAACTGTTTTTT	CASRDRGDEKLFF
TRBV11-2	NA	TRBJ1-1	15	NA	TGTGCCAGCAGCTTACCCGGGCAGGGGAACACTGAAGCTTTCTTT	CASSLPGQGNTEAFF